The rows below give T cell receptor beta chains drawn from one sample of a study of blood T cell repertoires in COVID-19. Data came from immunoSEQ multiplex PCR; TCRdb stores just in-frame clones and leaves some out. The repertoire holds 300,000 to 400,000 clones, with roughly 90% as singletons. The material sequenced was peripheral blood. Every receptor here comes from a woman aged 55-70 years with COVID-19, enrolled during active disease. Both conserved end residues are part of each CDR3. The order of the fields is CDR3 DNA, CDR3 protein, J gene, D gene, clone size, V gene. D genes are given only for firm matches. The size of a clone is reported for some rows only, either as once, few or many, or as a class for expanded clones.

cdr3_nt: TGTGCCAGCAGTTACGGGGGGAGTAATTCACCCCTCCACTTT
cdr3_aa: CASSYGGSNSPLHF
j_call: TRBJ1-6
d_call: -
clone_size: once
v_call: TRBV6-2/TRBV6-3

cdr3_nt: TGTGCCAGCAGCCAAGATTCCGGGGGGGCCGATGAGCAGTTCTTC
cdr3_aa: CASSQDSGGADEQFF
j_call: TRBJ2-1
d_call: TRBD2
clone_size: -
v_call: TRBV3-1/TRBV3-2

cdr3_nt: TGTGCCAGCCGGGACAGGGGGTACCCCCTCCACTTT
cdr3_aa: CASRDRGYPLHF
j_call: TRBJ1-6
d_call: TRBD1
clone_size: -
v_call: TRBV19

cdr3_nt: TGCGCCAGCAGCTTGACTTCTCCAGAGACCCAGTACTTC
cdr3_aa: CASSLTSPETQYF
j_call: TRBJ2-5
d_call: -
clone_size: -
v_call: TRBV5-1

cdr3_nt: TGTGCCAGCAGCGTATCAACCGGGACAGGCCAATACACTGAAGCTTTCTTT
cdr3_aa: CASSVSTGTGQYTEAFF
j_call: TRBJ1-1
d_call: TRBD1
clone_size: -
v_call: TRBV9

cdr3_nt: TGTGCCAGCAGCCGGGCAGCGGTGAACACTGAAGCTTTCTTT
cdr3_aa: CASSRAAVNTEAFF
j_call: TRBJ1-1
d_call: -
clone_size: -
v_call: TRBV6-5

cdr3_nt: TGCGCCACCTCCCCGGGGACAGATACGCAGTATTTT
cdr3_aa: CATSPGTDTQYF
j_call: TRBJ2-3
d_call: -
clone_size: -
v_call: TRBV5-1

cdr3_nt: TGTGCTAGTGGTTTGACACCAGGGGTTAGGGTTGAGCAGTTCTTC
cdr3_aa: CASGLTPGVRVEQFF
j_call: TRBJ2-1
d_call: -
clone_size: -
v_call: TRBV12-5

cdr3_nt: TGCGCCAGCAGCCAAGCCCGTGACAGGGACTATGAGCAGTTCTTC
cdr3_aa: CASSQARDRDYEQFF
j_call: TRBJ2-1
d_call: -
clone_size: many
v_call: TRBV4-3

cdr3_nt: TGTGCCAGCAGCTTAGTTGGAGGGGGCGTTGGATATGGCTACACCTTC
cdr3_aa: CASSLVGGGVGYGYTF
j_call: TRBJ1-2
d_call: TRBD1
clone_size: once
v_call: TRBV7-6

cdr3_nt: TGTGCCAGCAGTTACGGACAGGGTGACTACGAGCAGTACTTC
cdr3_aa: CASSYGQGDYEQYF
j_call: TRBJ2-7
d_call: TRBD1
clone_size: -
v_call: TRBV6-5

cdr3_nt: TGTGCTAGTGGTTTGAGGCCCTCGGACGGACAGTATGGCTACACCTTC
cdr3_aa: CASGLRPSDGQYGYTF
j_call: TRBJ1-2
d_call: -
clone_size: -
v_call: TRBV12-5

cdr3_nt: TGTGCCATCAGTGGTCCAAACCAGGGGGACACCATATATTTT
cdr3_aa: CAISGPNQGDTIYF
j_call: TRBJ1-3
d_call: TRBD1
clone_size: -
v_call: TRBV10-3

cdr3_nt: TGTGCCAGTCGTCGGGAGAGTTATGGCTACACCTTC
cdr3_aa: CASRRESYGYTF
j_call: TRBJ1-2
d_call: -
clone_size: few
v_call: TRBV28

cdr3_nt: TGTGCCAGCAGCCAGCGGGGGGGTGACGGGGAGCTGTTTTTT
cdr3_aa: CASSQRGGDGELFF
j_call: TRBJ2-2
d_call: TRBD2
clone_size: -
v_call: TRBV2

cdr3_nt: TGTGCCAGCAGACCCGGGGGAGAGACCCAGTACTTC
cdr3_aa: CASRPGGETQYF
j_call: TRBJ2-5
d_call: -
clone_size: -
v_call: TRBV2

cdr3_nt: TGCGCCAGCAGCGGAGCAGGGCTCTCTGGAAACACCATATATTTT
cdr3_aa: CASSGAGLSGNTIYF
j_call: TRBJ1-3
d_call: -
clone_size: -
v_call: TRBV4-1

cdr3_nt: TGTGCCAGCAGCACCTGGACTAGCGGAACCTACGAGCAGTACTTC
cdr3_aa: CASSTWTSGTYEQYF
j_call: TRBJ2-7
d_call: TRBD2
clone_size: -
v_call: TRBV3-1/TRBV3-2

cdr3_nt: TGTGCCAGCAGGGCCGGGACACCCTATGGCTACACCTTC
cdr3_aa: CASRAGTPYGYTF
j_call: TRBJ1-2
d_call: -
clone_size: -
v_call: TRBV6-5

cdr3_nt: TGTGCCAGCAGCGTAGACCCCGAGGGCTATGGCTACACCTTC
cdr3_aa: CASSVDPEGYGYTF
j_call: TRBJ1-2
d_call: -
clone_size: few
v_call: TRBV9

cdr3_nt: TGTGCCAGTTCGGACAGGTCTAGAGATACGCAGTATTTT
cdr3_aa: CASSDRSRDTQYF
j_call: TRBJ2-3
d_call: TRBD1
clone_size: -
v_call: TRBV19

cdr3_nt: TGTGCCAGCTCACCACCCATGAGGACAGGGCTAGGAGGCTACACCTTC
cdr3_aa: CASSPPMRTGLGGYTF
j_call: TRBJ1-2
d_call: TRBD1
clone_size: -
v_call: TRBV18

cdr3_nt: TGTGCCAGCAGCCGAAACAGCCTAGCGGGGGCGGGTATAGATACGCAGTATTTT
cdr3_aa: CASSRNSLAGAGIDTQYF
j_call: TRBJ2-3
d_call: TRBD2
clone_size: -
v_call: TRBV5-4

cdr3_nt: TGTGCCTGGAGTGGGAGGGAGAATCAGCCCCAGCATTTT
cdr3_aa: CAWSGRENQPQHF
j_call: TRBJ1-5
d_call: -
clone_size: -
v_call: TRBV30

cdr3_nt: TGTGCCAGCAGTTACTCGATGGGGGGAAACCAGCCCCAGCATTTT
cdr3_aa: CASSYSMGGNQPQHF
j_call: TRBJ1-5
d_call: -
clone_size: -
v_call: TRBV6-2/TRBV6-3

cdr3_nt: TGTGCCAGCAGCTCAGCGGGGGCAGGGAATCAGCCCCAGCATTTT
cdr3_aa: CASSSAGAGNQPQHF
j_call: TRBJ1-5
d_call: -
clone_size: -
v_call: TRBV7-9

cdr3_nt: TGTGCCAGCAGCGCAGGGGTCAGTGGGGATGGCTACACCTTC
cdr3_aa: CASSAGVSGDGYTF
j_call: TRBJ1-2
d_call: -
clone_size: -
v_call: TRBV2

cdr3_nt: TGTGCCAGCAGCGTAGGGGGAGGAGATACGCAGTATTTT
cdr3_aa: CASSVGGGDTQYF
j_call: TRBJ2-3
d_call: -
clone_size: -
v_call: TRBV9

cdr3_nt: TGTGCCAGCACTTCACACGAGGGAGGATTTGAAAAACTGTTTTTT
cdr3_aa: CASTSHEGGFEKLFF
j_call: TRBJ1-4
d_call: -
clone_size: -
v_call: TRBV6-5

cdr3_nt: TGCGCCAGCAGCTCTACCGGGACAACGTTCACTGAAGCTTTCTTT
cdr3_aa: CASSSTGTTFTEAFF
j_call: TRBJ1-1
d_call: -
clone_size: -
v_call: TRBV5-1

cdr3_nt: TGCGCCAGCACAGCCGGGGGTTCCTACGAGCAGTACTTC
cdr3_aa: CASTAGGSYEQYF
j_call: TRBJ2-7
d_call: -
clone_size: -
v_call: TRBV5-1

cdr3_nt: TGTGCCAGCAGCAGGGGGGGAACGTCGTTCTCCTACGAGCAGTACTTC
cdr3_aa: CASSRGGTSFSYEQYF
j_call: TRBJ2-7
d_call: -
clone_size: -
v_call: TRBV7-2

cdr3_nt: TGTGCCAGCAGCGGAACGGCGGGGGCTATTAATCAGCCCCAGCATTTT
cdr3_aa: CASSGTAGAINQPQHF
j_call: TRBJ1-5
d_call: -
clone_size: once
v_call: TRBV7-9

cdr3_nt: TGTGCCAGCAGCTTCGGGACTAGTTCCACAGATACGCAGTATTTT
cdr3_aa: CASSFGTSSTDTQYF
j_call: TRBJ2-3
d_call: TRBD2
clone_size: -
v_call: TRBV5-6